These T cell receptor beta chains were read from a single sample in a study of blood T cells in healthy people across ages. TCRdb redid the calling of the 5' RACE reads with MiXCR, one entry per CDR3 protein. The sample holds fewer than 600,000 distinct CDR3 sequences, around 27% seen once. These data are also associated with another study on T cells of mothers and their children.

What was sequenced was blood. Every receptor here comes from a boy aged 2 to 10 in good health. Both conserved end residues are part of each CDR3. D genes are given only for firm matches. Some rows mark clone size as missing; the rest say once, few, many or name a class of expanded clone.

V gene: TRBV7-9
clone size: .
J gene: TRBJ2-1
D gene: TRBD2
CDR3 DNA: TGTGCCAGCAGCCGTTCGGGGGGACTCTACAATGAGCAGTTCTTC
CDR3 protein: CASSRSGGLYNEQFF

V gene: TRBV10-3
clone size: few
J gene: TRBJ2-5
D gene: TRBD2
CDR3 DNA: TGTGCCATCGGGCGGGAGTCGGGGGAGACCCAGTACTTC
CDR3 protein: CAIGRESGETQYF

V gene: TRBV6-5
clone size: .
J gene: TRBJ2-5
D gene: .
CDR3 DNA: TGTGCCAGCAGTCGGGAGCAAGGGGACCAAGAGACCCAGTACTTC
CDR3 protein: CASSREQGDQETQYF

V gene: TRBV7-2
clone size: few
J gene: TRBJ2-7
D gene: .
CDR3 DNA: TGTGCCAGCAGTCGGACTACCTTCTCCTACGAGCAGTACTTC
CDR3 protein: CASSRTTFSYEQYF

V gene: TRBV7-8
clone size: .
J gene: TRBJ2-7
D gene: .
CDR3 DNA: TGTGCCAGCCAAGTGAGCGGACCCTACGAGCAGTACTTC
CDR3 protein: CASQVSGPYEQYF

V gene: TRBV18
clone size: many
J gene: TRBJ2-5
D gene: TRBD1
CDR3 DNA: TGTGCCAGCTCATTACCGGGACAGCAAGAGACCCAGTACTTC
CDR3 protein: CASSLPGQQETQYF

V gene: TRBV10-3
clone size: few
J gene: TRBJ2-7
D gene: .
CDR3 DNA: TGTGCCATCAGTCTTGACATACCCTACGAGCAGTACTTC
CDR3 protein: CAISLDIPYEQYF

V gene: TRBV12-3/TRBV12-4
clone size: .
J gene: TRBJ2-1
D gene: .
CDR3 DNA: TGTGCCAGCAGTTTGGGCTACGGGAGTGGGTACAATGAGCAGTTCTTC
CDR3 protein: CASSLGYGSGYNEQFF

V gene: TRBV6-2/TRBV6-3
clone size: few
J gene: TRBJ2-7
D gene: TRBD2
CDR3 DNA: TGTGCCAGCAGTTACTCGGCTAGCGGGAACTCCTACGAGCAGTACTTC
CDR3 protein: CASSYSASGNSYEQYF

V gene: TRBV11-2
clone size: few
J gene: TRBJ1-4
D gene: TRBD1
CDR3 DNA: TGTGCCAGCAGCTTGATACGGACAGGGTGGGGTGAAAAACTGTTTTTT
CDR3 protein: CASSLIRTGWGEKLFF

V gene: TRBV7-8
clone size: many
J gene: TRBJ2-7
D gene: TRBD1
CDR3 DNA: TGTGCCAGCTCTCGCGCAGGGGGCTCATACGAGCAGTACTTC
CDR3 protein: CASSRAGGSYEQYF

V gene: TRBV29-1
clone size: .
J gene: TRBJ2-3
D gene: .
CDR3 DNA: TGCAGCGTTGAAGTCGATGGGTTGGGCACAGATACGCAGTATTTT
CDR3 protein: CSVEVDGLGTDTQYF

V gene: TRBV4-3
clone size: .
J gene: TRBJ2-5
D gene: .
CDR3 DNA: TGCGCCAGCAGCCAAGCCCCCAGGGAGACCCAGTACTTC
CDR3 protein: CASSQAPRETQYF

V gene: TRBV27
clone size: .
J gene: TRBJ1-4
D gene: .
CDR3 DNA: TGTGCCAGCAGTCCACCAGGATTTAATGAAAAACTGTTTTTT
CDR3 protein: CASSPPGFNEKLFF

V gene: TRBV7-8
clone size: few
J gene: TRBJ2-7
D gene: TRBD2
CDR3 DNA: TGTGCCAGCAGCTTGGGACTAGGAAGGGGCTACGAGCAGTACTTC
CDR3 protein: CASSLGLGRGYEQYF